This T cell receptor beta chain was sequenced for a study of blood T cells in healthy people across ages. A second PCR, run for about 7 to 11 cycles, used a sample-barcoded 5' primer plus a J-beta primer mix. A single record per CDR3 protein comes from TCRdb applying MiXCR to the 5' RACE reads. The sample records around 820,000 distinct CDR3 sequences, about 25% being singletons. The CDR3 has 17 amino acids. V lost 6 bases and J 2 bases, leaving 23 bases between the germline ends. Per the germline V gene, CDR1 is DFQATT and CDR2 is SNEGSKA (reference sequence). The same sample was also studied in work on T cells of mothers and their children. That study adds: In this cohort, donors were a few healthy Caucasian mothers plus their six children.

The TCR originated in a boy under 18 in good health. Sample: blood. This chain connects TRBV20-1 to TRBJ2-1, with D possibly being TRBD2 (6 bases). Written as DNA, the CDR3 is TGCAGTGCGCCACTACTCGGCGGAGGAGGGCCCTACAATGAGCAGTTCTTC. Its protein is CSAPLLGGGGPYNEQFF.